This T cell receptor (beta chain) stems from a study of blood T cells in healthy people across ages. Each sample yielded at least 6 million isolated PBMCs. Notes on the study in general: The donors' CMV status was not determined, possibly confounding changes in expanded clonotypes.

To note about this clonotype: Antigen: not known.

A second PCR of roughly 7 to 11 cycles used a sample-barcoded 5' primer and a J-beta primer mix. The template-switch adaptor was a 5' adaptor with 12 random nucleotides. It tagged each cDNA molecule. TCRdb re-called the 5' RACE reads with MiXCR, one entry per CDR3 protein. The sample has around 940,000 distinct CDR3 sequences; 51% are singletons. The sample taken for sequencing was blood. This clonotype was obtained from a woman aged 55-69 years in good health.

The CDR3 protein is CASSPNPGTVYEQYF. The CDR3 DNA sequence: TGTGCCAGCAGCCCAAACCCCGGGACGGTCTACGAGCAGTACTTC. The V gene is TRBV13, the J gene TRBJ2-7, with D perhaps matching TRBD1 or TRBD2 (5 bases each). CDR1 is PRHDT and CDR2 is FYEKMQ in the germline V gene (reference sequence). The CDR3 totals 15 residues. V was trimmed by 5 bases and J by 3 bases, leaving 17 bases between them.